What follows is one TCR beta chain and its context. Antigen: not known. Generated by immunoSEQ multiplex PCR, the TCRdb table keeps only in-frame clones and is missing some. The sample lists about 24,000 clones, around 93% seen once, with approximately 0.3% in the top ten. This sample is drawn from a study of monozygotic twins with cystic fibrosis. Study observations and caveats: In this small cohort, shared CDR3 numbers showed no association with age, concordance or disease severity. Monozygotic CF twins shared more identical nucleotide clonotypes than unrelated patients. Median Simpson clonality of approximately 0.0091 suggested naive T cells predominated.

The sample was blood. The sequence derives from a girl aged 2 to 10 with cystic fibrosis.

The DNA of the CDR3 is TGCGCCAGCAGCCTCTGGGACAGGGGGCACTACGAGCAGTACTTC. Protein sequence: CASSLWDRGHYEQYF. The rearrangement uses TRBV5-1 and TRBJ2-7; TRBD1 agrees at 12 bases. CDR3 length: 15 amino acids. Germline values: CDR1 SGHRS, CDR2 YFSETQ. The J segment lost 3 bases and the V segment lost 4 bases, leaving 5 bases of the junction unmatched.